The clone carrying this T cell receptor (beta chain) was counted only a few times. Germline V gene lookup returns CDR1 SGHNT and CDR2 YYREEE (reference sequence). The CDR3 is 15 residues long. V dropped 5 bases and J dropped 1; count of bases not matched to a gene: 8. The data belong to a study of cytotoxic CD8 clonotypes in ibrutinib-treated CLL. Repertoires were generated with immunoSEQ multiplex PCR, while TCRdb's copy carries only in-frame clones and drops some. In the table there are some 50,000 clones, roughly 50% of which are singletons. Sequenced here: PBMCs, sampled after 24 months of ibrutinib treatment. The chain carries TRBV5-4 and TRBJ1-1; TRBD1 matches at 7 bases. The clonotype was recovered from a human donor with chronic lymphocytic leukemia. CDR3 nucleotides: TGTGCCAGCAGAGACCTCGGGACAGAGAACACTGAAGCTTTCTTT. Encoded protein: CASRDLGTENTEAFF.